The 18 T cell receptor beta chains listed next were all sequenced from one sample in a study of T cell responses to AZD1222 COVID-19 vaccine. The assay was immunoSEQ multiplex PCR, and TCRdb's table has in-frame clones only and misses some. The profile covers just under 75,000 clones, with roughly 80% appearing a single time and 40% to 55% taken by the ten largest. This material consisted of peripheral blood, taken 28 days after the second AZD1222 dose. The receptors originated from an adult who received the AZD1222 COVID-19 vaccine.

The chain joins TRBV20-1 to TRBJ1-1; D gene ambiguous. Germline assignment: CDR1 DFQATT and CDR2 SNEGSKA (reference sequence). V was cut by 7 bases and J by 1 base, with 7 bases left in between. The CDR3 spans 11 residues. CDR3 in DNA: TGCAGTGTAGAAAGGAACACTGAAGCTTTCTTT. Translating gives CSVERNTEAFF.

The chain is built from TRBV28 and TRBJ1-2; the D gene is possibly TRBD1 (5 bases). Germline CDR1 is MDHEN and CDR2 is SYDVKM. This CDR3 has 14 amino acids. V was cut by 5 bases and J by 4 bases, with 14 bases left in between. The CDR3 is CASSRDAGTYGYTF. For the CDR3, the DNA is TGTGCCAGCAGTCGGGACGCAGGGACCTATGGCTACACCTTC.

The CDR3 region is CASRTGTGYEQYF. Written as DNA, the CDR3 is TGTGCCAGCAGGACCGGGACAGGCTACGAGCAGTACTTC. This rearrangement joins TRBV28 to TRBJ2-7, with 8 bases aligning to TRBD1. V dropped 6 bases and J dropped 3; count of bases not matched to a gene: 4. There are 13 residues in the CDR3. The germline gives CDR1 MDHEN, CDR2 SYDVKM.

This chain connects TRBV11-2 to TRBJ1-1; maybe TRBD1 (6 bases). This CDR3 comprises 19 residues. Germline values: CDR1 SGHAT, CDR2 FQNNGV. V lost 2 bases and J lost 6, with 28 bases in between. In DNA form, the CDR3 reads TGTGCCAGCAGCTTATACGTGGGGGGGTTGTTGGGACAAACGGCTGAAGCTTTCTTT. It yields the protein CASSLYVGGLLGQTAEAFF. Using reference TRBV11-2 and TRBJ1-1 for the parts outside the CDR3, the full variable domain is EAGVAQSPRYKIIEKRQSVAFWCNPISGHATLYWYQQILGQGPKLLIQFQNNGVVDDSQLPKDRFSAERLKGVDSTLKIQPAKLEDSAVYLCASSLYVGGLLGQTAEAFFGQGTRLTVV.

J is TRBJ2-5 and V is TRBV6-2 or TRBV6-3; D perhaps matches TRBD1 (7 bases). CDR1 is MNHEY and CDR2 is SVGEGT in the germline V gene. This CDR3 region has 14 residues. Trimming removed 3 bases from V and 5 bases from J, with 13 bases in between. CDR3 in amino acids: CASSYPGGSETQYF. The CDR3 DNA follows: TGTGCCAGCAGTTATCCAGGGGGGTCGGAGACCCAGTACTTC.

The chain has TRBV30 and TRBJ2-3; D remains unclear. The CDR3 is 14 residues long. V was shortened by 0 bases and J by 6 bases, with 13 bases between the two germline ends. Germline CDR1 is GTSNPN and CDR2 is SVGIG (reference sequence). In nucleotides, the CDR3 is TGTGCCTGGAGTGTATCCAGTTACAAGGATACGCAGTATTTT. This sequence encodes CAWSVSSYKDTQYF.

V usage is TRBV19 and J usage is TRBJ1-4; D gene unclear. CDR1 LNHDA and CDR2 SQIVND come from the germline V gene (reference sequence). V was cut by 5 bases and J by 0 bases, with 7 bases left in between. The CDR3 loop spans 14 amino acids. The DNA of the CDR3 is TGTGCCAGTAGTTTTGAGGCAACTAATGAAAAACTGTTTTTT. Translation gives CASSFEATNEKLFF.

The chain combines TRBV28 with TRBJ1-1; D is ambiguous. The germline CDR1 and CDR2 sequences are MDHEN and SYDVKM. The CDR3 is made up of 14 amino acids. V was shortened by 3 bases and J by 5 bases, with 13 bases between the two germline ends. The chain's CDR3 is CASSFVGSRTEAFF. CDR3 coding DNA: TGTGCCAGCAGTTTCGTAGGGTCCAGGACTGAAGCTTTCTTT. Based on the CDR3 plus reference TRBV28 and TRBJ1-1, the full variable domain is DVKVTQSSRYLVKRTGEKVFLECVQDMDHENMFWYRQDPGLGLRLIYFSYDVKMKEKGDIPEGYSVSREKKERFSLILESASTNQTSMYLCASSFVGSRTEAFFGQGTRLTVV.

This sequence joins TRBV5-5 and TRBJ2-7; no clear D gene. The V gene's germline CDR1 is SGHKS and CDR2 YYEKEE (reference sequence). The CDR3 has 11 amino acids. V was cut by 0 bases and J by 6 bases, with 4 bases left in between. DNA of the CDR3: TGTGCCAGCAGCTTGGTAGGCGAGCAGTACTTC. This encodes CASSLVGEQYF.

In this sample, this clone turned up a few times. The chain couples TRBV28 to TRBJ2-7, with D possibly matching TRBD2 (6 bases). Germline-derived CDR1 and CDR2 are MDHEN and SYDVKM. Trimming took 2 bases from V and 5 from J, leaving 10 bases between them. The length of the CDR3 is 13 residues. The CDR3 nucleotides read TGTGCCAGCAGTTTACTAGCGAGGAACGAGCAGTACTTC. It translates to CASSLLARNEQYF.

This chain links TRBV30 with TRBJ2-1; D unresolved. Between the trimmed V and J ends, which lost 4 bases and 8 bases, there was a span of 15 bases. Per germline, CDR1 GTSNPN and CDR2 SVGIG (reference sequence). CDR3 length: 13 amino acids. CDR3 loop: CAWTMSSFHEQFF. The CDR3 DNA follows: TGTGCCTGGACGATGTCCTCCTTTCATGAGCAGTTCTTC.

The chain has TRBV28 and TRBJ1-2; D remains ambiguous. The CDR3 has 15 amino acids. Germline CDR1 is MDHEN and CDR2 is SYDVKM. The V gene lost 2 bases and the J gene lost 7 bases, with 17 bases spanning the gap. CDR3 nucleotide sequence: TGTGCCAGCAGTTTAACTGGTCGGGTAGGGTTTGGCTACACCTTC. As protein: CASSLTGRVGFGYTF.

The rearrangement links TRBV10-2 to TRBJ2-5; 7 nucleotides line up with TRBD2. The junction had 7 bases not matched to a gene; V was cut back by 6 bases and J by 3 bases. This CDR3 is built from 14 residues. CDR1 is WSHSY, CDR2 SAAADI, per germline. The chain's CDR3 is CASRSLGLEETQYF. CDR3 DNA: TGCGCCAGCAGGAGTTTAGGACTAGAAGAGACCCAGTACTTC.

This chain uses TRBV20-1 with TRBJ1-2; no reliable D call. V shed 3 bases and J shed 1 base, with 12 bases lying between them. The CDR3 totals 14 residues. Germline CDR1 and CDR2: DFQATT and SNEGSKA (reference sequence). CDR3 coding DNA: TGCAGTGCTAGTTCCACGGAAATTAACTATGGCTACACCTTC. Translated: CSASSTEINYGYTF.

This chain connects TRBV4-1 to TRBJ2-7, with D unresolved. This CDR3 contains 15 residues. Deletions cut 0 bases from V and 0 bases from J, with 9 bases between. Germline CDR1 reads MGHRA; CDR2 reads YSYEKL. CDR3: CASSQDQVSSYEQYF. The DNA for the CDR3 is TGCGCCAGCAGCCAAGATCAGGTCAGCTCCTACGAGCAGTACTTC.

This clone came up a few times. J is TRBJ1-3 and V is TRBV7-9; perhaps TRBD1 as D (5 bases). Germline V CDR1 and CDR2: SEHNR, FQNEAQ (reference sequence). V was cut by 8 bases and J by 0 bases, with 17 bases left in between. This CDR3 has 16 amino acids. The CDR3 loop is CASSDAGGLSGNTIYF. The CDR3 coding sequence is TGTGCCAGCTCGGACGCTGGGGGACTCTCTGGAAACACCATATATTTT.

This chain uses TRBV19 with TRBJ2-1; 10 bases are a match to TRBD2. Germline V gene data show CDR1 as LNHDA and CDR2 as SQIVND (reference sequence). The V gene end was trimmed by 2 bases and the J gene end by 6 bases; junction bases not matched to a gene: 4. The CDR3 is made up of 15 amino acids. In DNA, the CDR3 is TGTGCCAGTAGTATATCAAGGACTAGCGGCAATGAGCAGTTCTTC. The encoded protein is CASSISRTSGNEQFF.

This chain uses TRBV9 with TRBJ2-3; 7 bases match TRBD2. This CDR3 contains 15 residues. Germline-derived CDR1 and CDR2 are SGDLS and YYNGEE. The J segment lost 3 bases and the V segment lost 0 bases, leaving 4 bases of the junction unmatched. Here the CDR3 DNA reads TGTGCCAGCAGCGTAGGAGGACTAGTAACAGATACGCAGTATTTT. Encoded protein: CASSVGGLVTDTQYF. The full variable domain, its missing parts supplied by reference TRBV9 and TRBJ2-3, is DSGVTQTPKHLITATGQRVTLRCSPRSGDLSVYWYQQSLDQGLQFLIQYYNGEERAKGNILERFSAQQFPDLHSELNLSSLELGDSALYFCASSVGGLVTDTQYFGPGTRLTVL.